The 2 T cell receptor beta chains presented below share a single source sample, sequenced in a study of blood T cell repertoires in COVID-19. Clones were read by immunoSEQ multiplex PCR, and TCRdb kept only the in-frame ones, dropping some. The data show 250,000 to 300,000 clones, with about 86% seen just once and around 3% held by the top ten. Sequencing used peripheral blood. The receptors derive from a woman aged 55-75 years with active or convalescent COVID-19.

The chain combines TRBV11-3 with TRBJ2-2, with D maybe TRBD2 (5 bases). The ends were cut back, 3 bases at V and 7 bases at J, with 9 bases in the middle. The CDR3 has 13 amino acids. Germline CDR1 SGHNT, CDR2 YENEEA. Written as DNA, the CDR3 is TGTGCCAGCAGCTTTGTCAGCGGCGGGGAGCTGTTTTTT. Translating it yields CASSFVSGGELFF. Drawing the rest from reference TRBV11-3 and TRBJ2-2, the complete variable domain is EAGVVQSPRYKIIEKKQPVAFWCNPISGHNTLYWYLQNLGQGPELLIRYENEEAVDDSQLPKDRFSAERLKGVDSTLKIQPAELGDSAVYLCASSFVSGGELFFGEGSRLTVL.

CDR3 in amino acids: CAISPRTGSPQLYNEQFF. The CDR3 DNA follows: TGTGCCATCAGTCCTCGGACAGGGAGCCCTCAGTTATACAATGAGCAGTTCTTC. This chain uses TRBV10-3 with TRBJ2-1; 8 positions agree with TRBD1. Trimming at V came to 5 bases and at J to 4 bases, leaving 16 bases not matched to a gene. The CDR3 has 18 amino acids. Germline V gene data show CDR1 as ENHRY and CDR2 as SYGVKD.